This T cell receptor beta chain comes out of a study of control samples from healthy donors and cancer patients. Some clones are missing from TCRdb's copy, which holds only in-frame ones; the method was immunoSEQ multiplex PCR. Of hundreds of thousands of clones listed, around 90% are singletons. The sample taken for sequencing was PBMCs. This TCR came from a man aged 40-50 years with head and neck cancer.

CDR3 bases: TGCAGCGTTGGGGATCGGGGGGGCAATCAGCCCCAGCATTTT. This translates into CSVGDRGGNQPQHF. V gene TRBV29-1 combines with J gene TRBJ1-5, with a tentative D call TRBD1 (5 bases). Germline lookup yields CDR1 SQVTM and CDR2 ANQGSEA. V lost 4 bases and J 2 bases, leaving 12 bases between the germline ends. The CDR3 spans 14 residues.